These T cell receptor beta chains were read from a single sample in a study of cytomegalovirus exposure and HLA in healthy donors. Generated by immunoSEQ multiplex PCR, the TCRdb table keeps only in-frame clones and is missing some. The data show about 120,000 clones, with roughly 70% seen just once and under 4.5% held by the top ten. Sequenced: PBMCs. The source is a man aged 35 to 55 in good health and CMV-seropositive. CDR3s include the opening cysteine and the closing phenylalanine or tryptophan. A D gene is named only where the DNA matches it firmly. Not all rows give a size; the values are once, few, many and, for expanded clones, a class.

J: TRBJ1-2
V: TRBV28
D: -
size: -
DNA: TGTGCCAGCAGTTTCAGGGGCCCCTCCTATGGCTACACCTTC
CDR3: CASSFRGPSYGYTF

J: TRBJ1-3
V: TRBV15
D: -
size: -
DNA: TGTGCCACCAGCAGAGTCGAGGGCACTATTGTAAACACCATATATTTT
CDR3: CATSRVEGTIVNTIYF

J: TRBJ2-2
V: TRBV28
D: TRBD1
size: -
DNA: TGTGCCAGCAGTTTAGTGACAGGGGCGGCCGGGGAGCTGTTTTTT
CDR3: CASSLVTGAAGELFF

J: TRBJ1-5
V: TRBV28
D: -
size: -
DNA: TGTGCCAGCAGTTTCCGGAGGGTAGGTCAGCCCCAGCATTTT
CDR3: CASSFRRVGQPQHF

J: TRBJ1-5
V: TRBV6-1
D: -
size: -
DNA: TGTGCCAGCAGGGAGGACAGCAATCAGCCCCAGCATTTT
CDR3: CASREDSNQPQHF

J: TRBJ1-5
V: TRBV18
D: -
size: -
DNA: TGTGCCAGCTCACCAGGCGGGGCGGCGAGCAATCAGCCCCAGCATTTT
CDR3: CASSPGGAASNQPQHF

J: TRBJ2-7
V: TRBV5-4
D: TRBD2
size: -
DNA: TGTGCCAGCAGCTTTGGGACTAACTCCTACGAGCAGTACTTC
CDR3: CASSFGTNSYEQYF

J: TRBJ2-5
V: TRBV19
D: -
size: -
DNA: TGTGCCAGTAGTCCAATGGTCTCAGGCGGGGAGACCCAGTACTTC
CDR3: CASSPMVSGGETQYF

J: TRBJ2-2
V: TRBV5-1
D: -
size: -
DNA: TGCGCCAGCAGCTTTCGGGATATTACAGACTATAACACCGGGGAGCTGTTTTTT
CDR3: CASSFRDITDYNTGELFF

J: TRBJ1-1
V: TRBV2
D: TRBD1
size: -
DNA: TGTGCCAGCAGTACAGGGGGCACTGAAGCTTTCTTT
CDR3: CASSTGGTEAFF

J: TRBJ2-7
V: TRBV27
D: TRBD1
size: -
DNA: TGTGCCAGCAGTCACGGGACAGGCTACGAGCAGTACTTC
CDR3: CASSHGTGYEQYF

J: TRBJ1-5
V: TRBV6-6
D: -
size: -
DNA: TGTGCCAGCAGTTACGACATCAATCAGCCCCAGCATTTT
CDR3: CASSYDINQPQHF

J: TRBJ2-5
V: TRBV5-1
D: TRBD1
size: -
DNA: TGCGCCAGCAGCTGGGGGCTCACAGGGGGGGAGACCCAGTACTTC
CDR3: CASSWGLTGGETQYF

J: TRBJ2-7
V: TRBV11-2
D: -
size: -
DNA: TGTGCCAGCAGCCCTTCCGAAAGAGCCCAAATCTCCTACGAGCAGTACTTC
CDR3: CASSPSERAQISYEQYF

J: TRBJ1-2
V: TRBV4-1
D: TRBD1
size: -
DNA: TGCGCCAGCAGCTCTTTTGGACAGGGGGCTGGAGGCTACACCTTC
CDR3: CASSSFGQGAGGYTF

J: TRBJ2-1
V: TRBV11-2
D: TRBD2
size: few
DNA: TGTGCCAGCAGCCCGCCGGGACTAGCGGGGGGGAGAGCCAATGAGCAGTTCTTC
CDR3: CASSPPGLAGGRANEQFF

J: TRBJ1-4
V: TRBV6-5
D: -
size: few
DNA: TGTGCCAGCACCCGAAGCGAACGAAGAGAAAAACTGTTTTTT
CDR3: CASTRSERREKLFF

J: TRBJ1-2
V: TRBV7-9
D: TRBD1
size: -
DNA: TGTGCCAGCAGCCCTAGAGGGGCAGGGGGCGGAGAGGGCTACACCTTC
CDR3: CASSPRGAGGGEGYTF

J: TRBJ1-5
V: TRBV19
D: -
size: -
DNA: TGTGCCAGTAGTATAAAGGCGGGTCAGCCCCAGCATTTT
CDR3: CASSIKAGQPQHF

J: TRBJ2-7
V: TRBV11-2
D: -
size: -
DNA: TGTGCCAGCAGCTTCGGAGGCGAGCAGTACTTC
CDR3: CASSFGGEQYF

J: TRBJ1-6
V: TRBV28
D: -
size: -
DNA: TGTGCCAGCAGTCCTTACCTACTGGGGGGTAATTCACCCCTCCACTTT
CDR3: CASSPYLLGGNSPLHF

J: TRBJ2-5
V: TRBV11-3
D: TRBD2
size: -
DNA: TGTGCCAGCAGCTTTGGGGGACTAGCGGGCGAGACCCAGTACTTC
CDR3: CASSFGGLAGETQYF

J: TRBJ2-5
V: TRBV7-9
D: TRBD1
size: -
DNA: TGTGCCAGCAGCTCGGGACAGGGGGCTGAAGAGACCCAGTACTTC
CDR3: CASSSGQGAEETQYF

J: TRBJ1-6
V: TRBV25-1
D: -
size: -
DNA: TGTGCCAGCAGTCCACCGTTGGGGGGGCGCGGTTCACCCCTCCACTTT
CDR3: CASSPPLGGRGSPLHF

J: TRBJ1-1
V: TRBV29-1
D: TRBD1
size: once
DNA: TGCAGCGTGGGACAGGGGCTCCGGGGAGGCACTGAAGCTTTCTTT
CDR3: CSVGQGLRGGTEAFF

J: TRBJ2-7
V: TRBV7-9
D: -
size: -
DNA: TGTGCCAGCAGCTTCGGTAACGAGCAGTACTTC
CDR3: CASSFGNEQYF

J: TRBJ2-1
V: TRBV30
D: -
size: -
DNA: TGTGCCTGGAGTGGGGACTCCCGGGATGAGCAGTTCTTC
CDR3: CAWSGDSRDEQFF

J: TRBJ1-4
V: TRBV6-5
D: TRBD1
size: few
DNA: TGTGCCAGCGGGGGACAGGGGGCCGGTGAAAAACTGTTTTTT
CDR3: CASGGQGAGEKLFF

J: TRBJ2-7
V: TRBV9
D: -
size: -
DNA: TGTGCCAGCAGCGTACAGGAAAGCTCCTACGAGCAGTACTTC
CDR3: CASSVQESSYEQYF

J: TRBJ2-7
V: TRBV9
D: -
size: -
DNA: TGTGCCAGCAGCGTAGGCGGGATTCGGCTAGGGGTCCCCTACGAGCAGTACTTC
CDR3: CASSVGGIRLGVPYEQYF

J: TRBJ2-7
V: TRBV19
D: TRBD1
size: -
DNA: TGTGCCAGTAGATCACAGGGGGTGGTCTACGAGCAGTACTTC
CDR3: CASRSQGVVYEQYF

J: TRBJ2-2
V: TRBV28
D: -
size: few
DNA: TGTGCCAGCAGTTTCACCGAGGGGGGACAGTATTTCACCGGGGAGCTGTTTTTT
CDR3: CASSFTEGGQYFTGELFF

J: TRBJ1-1
V: TRBV10-3
D: -
size: -
DNA: TGTGCCATCAGTGAGGGTACAGGACCCAGCACTGAAGCTTTCTTT
CDR3: CAISEGTGPSTEAFF

J: TRBJ2-7
V: TRBV28
D: TRBD1
size: -
DNA: TGTGCCAGCAGTTCACAGGGGAACGAGCAGTACTTC
CDR3: CASSSQGNEQYF

J: TRBJ2-7
V: TRBV10-3
D: TRBD2
size: -
DNA: TGTGCCATCAGTGATCCCCCTAGCGGGATCTACGAGCAGTACTTC
CDR3: CAISDPPSGIYEQYF

J: TRBJ2-5
V: TRBV28
D: -
size: -
DNA: TGTGCATGGGGGCCCAACCAAGAGACCCAGTACTTC
CDR3: CAWGPNQETQYF

J: TRBJ2-7
V: TRBV11-2
D: -
size: -
DNA: TGTGCCAGCAGCCCCCGACAGGTTCTTTCCTACGAGCAGTACTTC
CDR3: CASSPRQVLSYEQYF

J: TRBJ2-1
V: TRBV6-1
D: TRBD2
size: -
DNA: TGTGCCAGCAGTGCCCGCCTAGCCACTAGCGGTATGGGTGAGCAGTTCTTC
CDR3: CASSARLATSGMGEQFF

J: TRBJ2-6
V: TRBV19
D: -
size: -
DNA: TGTGCCAGTAGTATAGGAGTCCCTGGGGCCAACGTCCTGACTTTC
CDR3: CASSIGVPGANVLTF

J: TRBJ2-2
V: TRBV27
D: -
size: few
DNA: TGTGCCAGCAGTTTACAAGGCGGAGCCGGGACCGGGGAGCTGTTTTTT
CDR3: CASSLQGGAGTGELFF

J: TRBJ2-2
V: TRBV29-1
D: -
size: -
DNA: TGCAGCGTTGGGACACCTCCCCAAGGGGAGCTGTTTTTT
CDR3: CSVGTPPQGELFF

J: TRBJ2-3
V: TRBV11-3
D: TRBD2
size: -
DNA: TGTGCCAGCAGCTTACGCCGGGGGGGTACAGCAGATACGCAGTATTTT
CDR3: CASSLRRGGTADTQYF

J: TRBJ2-7
V: TRBV5-4
D: -
size: -
DNA: TGTGCCAGCAGCCTAGGGGCCTACGAGCAGTACTTC
CDR3: CASSLGAYEQYF

J: TRBJ2-4
V: TRBV28
D: TRBD1
size: -
DNA: TGTGCCAGCACCTCCGGGACAGCTGCCAAAAACATTCAGTACTTC
CDR3: CASTSGTAAKNIQYF

J: TRBJ2-6
V: TRBV6-6
D: TRBD1
size: few
DNA: TGTGCCAGCAGTTACGGGACAGGGTCCGGGGCCAACGTCCTGACTTTC
CDR3: CASSYGTGSGANVLTF

J: TRBJ2-7
V: TRBV10-3
D: -
size: -
DNA: TGTGCCATCAGTGAGTCGGGCAGAAACCGTGCCTACGAGCAGTACTTC
CDR3: CAISESGRNRAYEQYF

J: TRBJ2-7
V: TRBV4-2
D: TRBD2
size: -
DNA: TGTGCCAGCAGCCGAGAGTTAGCGGGAGGGTCCTACGAGCAGTACTTC
CDR3: CASSRELAGGSYEQYF

J: TRBJ1-1
V: TRBV11-3
D: -
size: few
DNA: TGTGCCAGCAGCTTCAAGGGGGACACTGAAGCTTTCTTT
CDR3: CASSFKGDTEAFF

J: TRBJ2-7
V: TRBV28
D: -
size: -
DNA: TGTGCCAGCAGTTTAATAGCTACGGGCTACGAGCAGTACTTC
CDR3: CASSLIATGYEQYF

J: TRBJ2-7
V: TRBV30
D: TRBD1
size: -
DNA: TGTGCCTGGAGGGCAACAGGGGGGCCCTACGAGCAGTACTTC
CDR3: CAWRATGGPYEQYF